Following are 19 T cell receptor beta chains from one sample sequenced in a study of technical replicates of blood from a handful of donors. The method was immunoSEQ multiplex PCR; TCRdb's version includes in-frame clones alone and lacks a portion of them. The sample lists nearly 90,000 clones, over 90% occurring once. The specimen sequenced was T cells isolated from PBMCs. The source of these receptors is a human donor in good health.

The chain carries TRBV6-5 and TRBJ1-2; 7 positions match TRBD1. Trimming took 1 base from V and 8 from J; bases not matched to a gene: 4. The CDR3 totals 13 residues. CDR1 and CDR2 from the germline V gene are MNHEY and SVGAGI. The CDR3 loop reads CASSYLQGPGYTF. DNA for the CDR3: TGTGCCAGCAGTTACTTACAGGGGCCCGGCTACACCTTC.

The rearrangement uses TRBV18 and TRBJ2-7, with 10 bases that match TRBD1. Trimming took 6 bases from V and 4 from J; bases not matched to a gene: 12. Germline V lookup: CDR1 KGHSH, CDR2 LQKENI. The CDR3 extends over 16 amino acids. The CDR3 bases are TGTGCCAGCTCCCCCTCCGTTGACAGGGGGCTTTACGAGCAGTACTTC. Amino acid sequence: CASSPSVDRGLYEQYF.

The V call is TRBV5-1, the J call TRBJ2-7; the D gene is possibly TRBD2 (5 bases). The ends were cut back, 0 bases at V and 2 bases at J, with 9 bases in the middle. Germline CDR1 reads SGHRS; CDR2 reads YFSETQ. The CDR3 consists of 14 residues. CDR3 nucleotides: TGCGCCAGCAGCTTGGACCCGGGGACCTACGAGCAGTACTTC. It encodes CASSLDPGTYEQYF.

In this sample, this clone turned up once. The rearrangement links TRBV4-1 to TRBJ2-3; no clear D gene. Germline V lookup: CDR1 MGHRA, CDR2 YSYEKL. The CDR3 consists of 13 residues. V was clipped by 5 bases and J by 4 bases, with 10 bases between them. The chain's CDR3 is CASSEAWSDTQYF. CDR3 DNA sequence: TGCGCCAGCAGCGAGGCGTGGTCAGATACGCAGTATTTT.

The rearrangement joins TRBV12-5 to TRBJ2-1; D gene uncertain. Germline values: CDR1 LGHNT, CDR2 FRNRAP. This CDR3 comprises 9 residues. V dropped 2 bases and J dropped 13 bases, with 3 bases sitting between them. Here the CDR3 reads CASGLLQFF. In nucleotides, the CDR3 is TGTGCTAGTGGTTTGCTACAGTTCTTC.

The chain joins TRBV5-1 to TRBJ1-3, with a weak D call TRBD1 (5 bases). CDR3 length: 15 residues. V gave up 5 bases and J gave up 0 bases, with 12 bases separating them. Germline CDR1 is SGHRS and CDR2 is YFSETQ. The CDR3 bases are TGCGCCAGCAGAGTATCCGACAGCTCTGGAAACACCATATATTTT. Its translation: CASRVSDSSGNTIYF. Looking up the rest from reference TRBV5-1 and TRBJ1-3 gives the full variable domain: KAGVTQTPRYLIKTRGQQVTLSCSPISGHRSVSWYQQTPGQGLQFLFEYFSETQRNKGNFPGRFSGRQFSNSRSEMNVSTLELGDSALYLCASRVSDSSGNTIYFGEGSWLTVV.

This rearrangement joins TRBV5-1 to TRBJ2-5; no clear D. Germline loops: CDR1 SGHRS, CDR2 YFSETQ. The V and J ends lost 2 bases and 5 bases respectively, with 10 bases between them. The CDR3 runs to 13 residues. The chain's CDR3 is CASSFSDFETQYF. DNA for the CDR3: TGCGCCAGCAGCTTCTCAGATTTCGAGACCCAGTACTTC.

The chain employs TRBV6-5 and TRBJ1-1; D uncertain. This CDR3 is built from 14 residues. Trimming removed 0 bases from V and 4 bases from J, with 9 bases in between. The germline V gene has CDR1 MNHEY and CDR2 SVGAGI. The CDR3 bases are TGTGCCAGCAGTTACTCGAGAGTAGCCACTGAAGCTTTCTTT. This encodes CASSYSRVATEAFF.

This sequence joins TRBV2 and TRBJ1-5; D is possibly TRBD1 (6 bases). With 7 bases removed from V and 6 bases from J, the gap between germline ends came to 19 bases. The CDR3 loop spans 15 amino acids. Per the germline V gene, CDR1 is SNHLY and CDR2 is FYNNEI. CDR3 nucleotides: TGTGCCAGCACCCCCCAAGCAGGGGTAAGTCAGCCCCAGCATTTT. Amino acids: CASTPQAGVSQPQHF.

This chain uses TRBV9 with TRBJ2-6, with D hard to call. The CDR3 has 14 residues. Germline lookup yields CDR1 SGDLS and CDR2 YYNGEE. Trimming shortened V by 5 bases and J by 1 base, and 7 bases separated the two germline ends. The CDR3 DNA follows: TGTGCCAGCAGAGAAACTTCTGGGGCCAACGTCCTGACTTTC. It codes for CASRETSGANVLTF.

The chain carries TRBV18 and TRBJ1-1; 8 bases map to TRBD1. The germline V gene encodes CDR1 KGHSH and CDR2 LQKENI. This CDR3 has 15 amino acids. The trim removed 2 bases at V and 1 base at J, leaving 3 bases unmatched. The CDR3 DNA follows: TGTGCCAGCTCACCATCCGGGACAGGGAACACTGAAGCTTTCTTT. It codes for CASSPSGTGNTEAFF.

This chain links TRBV11-3 with TRBJ2-7, with 12 positions matching TRBD2. Germline-derived CDR1 and CDR2 are SGHNT and YENEEA. The V segment lost 5 bases and the J segment 7 bases; nucleotides outside the gene matches: 6. The CDR3 runs 14 residues. The CDR3 bases are TGTGCCAGCAGCCCCTGGACTAGCGGGATAGAGCAGTACTTC. It encodes CASSPWTSGIEQYF. Full variable domain (missing parts from reference TRBV11-3 and TRBJ2-7): EAGVVQSPRYKIIEKKQPVAFWCNPISGHNTLYWYLQNLGQGPELLIRYENEEAVDDSQLPKDRFSAERLKGVDSTLKIQPAELGDSAVYLCASSPWTSGIEQYFGPGTRLTVT.

The rearrangement links TRBV19 to TRBJ2-1; D perhaps matches TRBD1 (5 bases). Germline assignment: CDR1 LNHDA and CDR2 SQIVND (reference sequence). Trimming left V 5 bases short and J 6 bases short, with 14 bases between. The CDR3 loop spans 14 amino acids. CDR3 bases: TGTGCCAGTAGTCCAAAGAACAGGCCCAATGAGCAGTTCTTC. Translated, it gives CASSPKNRPNEQFF.

This clone was recorded only once. V and J are TRBV7-8 and TRBJ1-5; tentatively, D is TRBD1 (6 bases). Per the germline V gene, CDR1 is SGHVS and CDR2 is FQNEAQ. This CDR3 has 17 amino acids. V was pared by 1 base and J by 3 bases, with 16 bases between. The CDR3 DNA sequence: TGTGCCAGCAGCTTAGAGGTACAGGGAGCTCACAATCAGCCCCAGCATTTT. Its protein product is CASSLEVQGAHNQPQHF.

J is TRBJ2-7 and V is TRBV27; unclear D gene. CDR1 and CDR2 from the germline V gene are MNHEY and SMNVEV (reference sequence). V was trimmed by 8 bases and J by 3 bases, leaving 20 bases between them. This CDR3 comprises 15 residues. DNA for the CDR3: TGTGCCAGCTCCCCCCTTACAGAATTGGGCTACGAGCAGTACTTC. This codes for CASSPLTELGYEQYF.

CDR3 sequence: CASSPRDNSAYEQYF. CDR3 DNA sequence: TGTGCCAGCAGCCCACGGGATAACTCAGCCTACGAGCAGTACTTC. The chain couples TRBV5-5 to TRBJ2-7, with D possibly TRBD2 on 5 matching bases. Germline CDR1 SGHKS, CDR2 YYEKEE (reference sequence). The CDR3 is 15 amino acids. The V end was cut by 4 bases, the J end by 2 bases, with 16 bases between.

The chain uses TRBV27 and TRBJ2-2, with unresolved D. This CDR3 spans 12 amino acids. The V gene's germline CDR1 is MNHEY and CDR2 SMNVEV (reference sequence). Deletions cut 6 bases from V and 7 bases from J, with 9 bases between. The CDR3 DNA follows: TGTGCCAGCAGCACCTACGGCGGGGAGCTGTTTTTT. This codes for CASSTYGGELFF.

The chain links TRBV4-1 to TRBJ1-3; no clear D gene. This CDR3 has 20 amino acids. Trimming pared 0 bases from V and 2 bases from J, leaving 23 bases between. CDR1 is MGHRA and CDR2 is YSYEKL in the germline V gene. In nucleotides, the CDR3 is TGCGCCAGCAGCCAAGAAAGTCCGGGTTACGGAGCTGGTACTGGAAACACCATATATTTT. Protein: CASSQESPGYGAGTGNTIYF.

This chain connects TRBV5-1 to TRBJ1-1; 9 bases line up with TRBD1. The CDR3 extends over 16 amino acids. From germline, CDR1 is SGHRS and CDR2 YFSETQ. Trimming took 1 base from V and 7 from J; bases not matched to a gene: 11. The CDR3 sequence is CASSLYRDRDLGEAFF. The CDR3 bases are TGCGCCAGCAGCTTGTACCGGGACAGGGACTTGGGTGAAGCTTTCTTT.